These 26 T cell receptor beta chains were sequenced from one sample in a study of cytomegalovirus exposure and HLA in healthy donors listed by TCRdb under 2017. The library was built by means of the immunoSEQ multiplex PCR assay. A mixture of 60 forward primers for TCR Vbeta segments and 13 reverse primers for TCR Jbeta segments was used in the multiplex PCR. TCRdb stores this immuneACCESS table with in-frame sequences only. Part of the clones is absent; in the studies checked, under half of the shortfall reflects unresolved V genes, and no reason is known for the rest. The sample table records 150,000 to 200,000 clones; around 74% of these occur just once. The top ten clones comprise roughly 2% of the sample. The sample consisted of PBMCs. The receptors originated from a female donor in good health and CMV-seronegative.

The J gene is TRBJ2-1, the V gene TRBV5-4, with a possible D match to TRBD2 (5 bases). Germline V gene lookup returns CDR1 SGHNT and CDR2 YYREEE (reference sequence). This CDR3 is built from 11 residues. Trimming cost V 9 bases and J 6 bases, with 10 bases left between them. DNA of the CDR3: TGTGCCATCAAGGAGGTCAATGAGCAGTTCTTC. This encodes CAIKEVNEQFF. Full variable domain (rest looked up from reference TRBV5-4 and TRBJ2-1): ETGVTQSPTHLIKTRGQQVTLRCSSQSGHNTVSWYQQALGQGPQFIFQYYREEENGRGNFPPRFSGLQFPNYSSELNVNALELDDSALYLCAIKEVNEQFFGPGTRLTVL.

Here the CDR3 reads CASSASGQGEKLFF. CDR3 coding DNA: TGTGCCAGCAGTGCTTCGGGACAGGGGGAAAAACTGTTTTTT. V usage is TRBV2 and J usage is TRBJ1-4; 10 bases align to TRBD1. The V and J ends lost 4 bases and 8 bases, in that order; junction bases with no gene match: 4. CDR1 and CDR2 from the germline V gene are SNHLY and FYNNEI. The CDR3 loop spans 14 amino acids. The full variable domain, its missing parts supplied by reference TRBV2 and TRBJ1-4, is EPEVTQTPSHQVTQMGQEVILRCVPISNHLYFYWYRQILGQKVEFLVSFYNNEISEKSEIFDDQFSVERPDGSNFTLKIRSTKLEDSAMYFCASSASGQGEKLFFGSGTQLSVL.

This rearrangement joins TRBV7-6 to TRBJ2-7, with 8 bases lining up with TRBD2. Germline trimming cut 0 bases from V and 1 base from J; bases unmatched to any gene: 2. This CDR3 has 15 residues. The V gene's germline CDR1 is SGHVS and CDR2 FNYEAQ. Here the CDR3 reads CASSLAGRGSYEQYF. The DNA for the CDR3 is TGTGCCAGCAGCTTAGCCGGGAGGGGTTCCTACGAGCAGTACTTC.

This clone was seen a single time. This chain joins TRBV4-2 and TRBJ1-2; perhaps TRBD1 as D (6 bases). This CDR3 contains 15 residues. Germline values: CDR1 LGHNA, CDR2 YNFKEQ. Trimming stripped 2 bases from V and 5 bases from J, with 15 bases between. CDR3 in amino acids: CASSQLQGGGYGYTF. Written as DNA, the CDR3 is TGTGCCAGCAGCCAATTACAGGGAGGGGGATATGGCTACACCTTC.

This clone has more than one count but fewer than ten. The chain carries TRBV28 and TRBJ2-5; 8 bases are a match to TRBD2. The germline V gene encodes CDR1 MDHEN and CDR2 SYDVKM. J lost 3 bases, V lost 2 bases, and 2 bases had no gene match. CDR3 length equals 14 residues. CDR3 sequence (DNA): TGTGCCAGCAGTTTAGCACTAGCGGAAGAGACCCAGTACTTC. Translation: CASSLALAEETQYF.

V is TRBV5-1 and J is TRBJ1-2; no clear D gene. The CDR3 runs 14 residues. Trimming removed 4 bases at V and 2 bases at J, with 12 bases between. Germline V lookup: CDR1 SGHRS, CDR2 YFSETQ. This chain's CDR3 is CASSAGEGNYGYTF. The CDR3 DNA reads TGCGCCAGCAGCGCCGGGGAGGGAAACTATGGCTACACCTTC.

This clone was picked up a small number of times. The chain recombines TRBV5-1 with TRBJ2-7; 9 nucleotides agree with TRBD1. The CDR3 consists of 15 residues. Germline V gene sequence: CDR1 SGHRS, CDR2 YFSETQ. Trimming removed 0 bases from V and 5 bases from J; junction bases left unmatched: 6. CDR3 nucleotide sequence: TGCGCCAGCAGCTTGGCTGGACAGGGGACAGACGAGCAGTACTTC. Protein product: CASSLAGQGTDEQYF.

As DNA, the CDR3 is TGTGCCAGCAGCGCGGGATGGGCCAGAACCCTAGGGAAACTGTTTTTT. Translation gives CASSAGWARTLGKLFF. The chain joins TRBV7-9 to TRBJ1-4; D uncertain. This CDR3 has 16 amino acids. Trimming cost V 5 bases and J 11 bases, with 24 bases left between them. Per the germline V gene, CDR1 is SEHNR and CDR2 is FQNEAQ (reference sequence).

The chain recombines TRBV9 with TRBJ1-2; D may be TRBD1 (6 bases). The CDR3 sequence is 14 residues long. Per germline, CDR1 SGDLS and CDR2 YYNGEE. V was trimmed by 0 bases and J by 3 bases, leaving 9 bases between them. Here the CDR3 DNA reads TGTGCCAGCAGCGTAGAGACAGGCCACTATGGCTACACCTTC. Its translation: CASSVETGHYGYTF.

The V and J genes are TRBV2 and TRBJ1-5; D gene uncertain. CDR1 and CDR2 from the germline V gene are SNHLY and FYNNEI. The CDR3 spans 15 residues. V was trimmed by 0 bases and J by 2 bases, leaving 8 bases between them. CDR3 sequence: CASSEAHPGNQPQHF. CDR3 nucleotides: TGTGCCAGCAGTGAAGCGCACCCGGGCAATCAGCCCCAGCATTTT.

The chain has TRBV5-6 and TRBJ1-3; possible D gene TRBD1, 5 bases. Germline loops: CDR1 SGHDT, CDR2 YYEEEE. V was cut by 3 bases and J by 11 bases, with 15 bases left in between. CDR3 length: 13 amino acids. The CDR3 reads CASSSGVGPAIYF. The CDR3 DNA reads TGTGCCAGCAGCTCCGGAGTGGGGCCAGCCATATATTTT.

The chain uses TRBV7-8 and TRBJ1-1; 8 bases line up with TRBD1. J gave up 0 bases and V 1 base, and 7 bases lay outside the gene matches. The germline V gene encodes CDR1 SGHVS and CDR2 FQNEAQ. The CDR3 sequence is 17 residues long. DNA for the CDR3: TGTGCCAGCAGCTTAGGTGACAGGGGACGGGTGAACACTGAAGCTTTCTTT. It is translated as CASSLGDRGRVNTEAFF. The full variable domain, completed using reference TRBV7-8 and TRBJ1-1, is GAGVSQSPRYKVAKRGQDVALRCDPISGHVSLFWYQQALGQGPEFLTYFQNEAQLDKSGLPSDRFFAERPEGSVSTLKIQRTQQEDSAVYLCASSLGDRGRVNTEAFFGQGTRLTVV.

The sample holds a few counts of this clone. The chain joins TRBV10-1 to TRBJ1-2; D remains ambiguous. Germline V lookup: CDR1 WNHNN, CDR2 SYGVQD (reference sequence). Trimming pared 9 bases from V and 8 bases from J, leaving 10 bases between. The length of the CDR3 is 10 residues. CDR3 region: CARAEEGYTF. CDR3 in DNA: TGCGCCAGGGCCGAGGAGGGCTACACCTTC.

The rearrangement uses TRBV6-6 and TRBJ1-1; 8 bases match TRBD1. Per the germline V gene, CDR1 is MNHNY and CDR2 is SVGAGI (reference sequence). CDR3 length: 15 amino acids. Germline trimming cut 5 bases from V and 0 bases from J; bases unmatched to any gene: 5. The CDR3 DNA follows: TGTGCCAGCAGTACACCGACAGGGGTGAACACTGAAGCTTTCTTT. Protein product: CASSTPTGVNTEAFF.

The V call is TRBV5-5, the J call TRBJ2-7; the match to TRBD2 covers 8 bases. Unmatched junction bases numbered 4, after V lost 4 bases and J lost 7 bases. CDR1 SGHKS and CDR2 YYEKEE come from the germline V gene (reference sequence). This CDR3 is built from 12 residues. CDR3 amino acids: CASSPGGGEQYF. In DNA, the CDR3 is TGTGCCAGCAGCCCGGGAGGGGGGGAGCAGTACTTC.

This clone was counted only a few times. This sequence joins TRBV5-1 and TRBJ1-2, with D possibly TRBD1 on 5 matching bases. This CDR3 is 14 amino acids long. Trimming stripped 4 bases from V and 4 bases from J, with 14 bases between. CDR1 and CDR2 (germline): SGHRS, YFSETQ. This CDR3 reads CASSPEGSGYGYTF. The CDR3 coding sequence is TGCGCCAGCAGCCCGGAGGGGTCCGGCTATGGCTACACCTTC. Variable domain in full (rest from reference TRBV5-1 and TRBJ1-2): KAGVTQTPRYLIKTRGQQVTLSCSPISGHRSVSWYQQTPGQGLQFLFEYFSETQRNKGNFPGRFSGRQFSNSRSEMNVSTLELGDSALYLCASSPEGSGYGYTFGSGTRLTVV.

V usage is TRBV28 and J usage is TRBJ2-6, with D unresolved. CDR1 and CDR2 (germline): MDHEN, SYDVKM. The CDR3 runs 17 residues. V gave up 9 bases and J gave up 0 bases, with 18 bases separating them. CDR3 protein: CASSPRGGVSGANVLTF. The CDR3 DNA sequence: TGTGCCAGTTCCCCTCGCGGCGGAGTCTCTGGGGCCAACGTCCTGACTTTC.

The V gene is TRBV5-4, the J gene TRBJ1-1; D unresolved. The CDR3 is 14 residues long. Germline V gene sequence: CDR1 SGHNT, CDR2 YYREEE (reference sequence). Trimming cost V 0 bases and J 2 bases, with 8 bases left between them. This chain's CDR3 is CASSLEQLNTEAFF. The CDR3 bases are TGTGCCAGCAGCTTGGAACAGCTAAACACTGAAGCTTTCTTT.

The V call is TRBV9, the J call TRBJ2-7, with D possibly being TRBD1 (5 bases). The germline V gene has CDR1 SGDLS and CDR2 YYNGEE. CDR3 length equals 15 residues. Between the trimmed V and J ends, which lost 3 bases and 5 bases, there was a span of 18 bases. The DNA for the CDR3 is TGTGCCAGCAGCGAGGGGTTAGGTGAGATCCACGAGCAGTACTTC. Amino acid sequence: CASSEGLGEIHEQYF.

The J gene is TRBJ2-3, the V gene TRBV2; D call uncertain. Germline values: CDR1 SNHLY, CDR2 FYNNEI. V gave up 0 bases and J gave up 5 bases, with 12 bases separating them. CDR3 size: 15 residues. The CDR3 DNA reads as TGTGCCAGCAGTGAAGCACACGGTGGAGAAGATACGCAGTATTTT. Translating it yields CASSEAHGGEDTQYF.

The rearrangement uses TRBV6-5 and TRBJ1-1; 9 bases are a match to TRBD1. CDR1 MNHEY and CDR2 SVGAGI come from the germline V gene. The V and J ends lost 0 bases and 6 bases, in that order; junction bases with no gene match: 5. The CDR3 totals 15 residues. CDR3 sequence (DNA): TGTGCCAGCAGTTACTCGTGGGACAGGGCTCCTGAAGCTTTCTTT. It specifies CASSYSWDRAPEAFF.

For the CDR3, the DNA is TGTGCCAGCACCTGGGACAGAGGATTGGTCGGCTACACCTTC. Translating gives CASTWDRGLVGYTF. This chain joins TRBV5-6 and TRBJ1-2; TRBD1 matches at 7 bases. The ends lost 6 bases at V and 8 bases at J; junction bases unmatched: 13. The CDR3 is made up of 14 amino acids. Germline lookup yields CDR1 SGHDT and CDR2 YYEEEE.

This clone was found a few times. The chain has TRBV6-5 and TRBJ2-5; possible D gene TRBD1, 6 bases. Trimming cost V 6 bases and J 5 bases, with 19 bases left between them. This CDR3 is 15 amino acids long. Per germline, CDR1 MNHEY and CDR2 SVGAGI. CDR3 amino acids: CASSSRQAPGETQYF. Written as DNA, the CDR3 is TGTGCCAGCAGCAGTCGACAGGCCCCTGGGGAGACCCAGTACTTC.

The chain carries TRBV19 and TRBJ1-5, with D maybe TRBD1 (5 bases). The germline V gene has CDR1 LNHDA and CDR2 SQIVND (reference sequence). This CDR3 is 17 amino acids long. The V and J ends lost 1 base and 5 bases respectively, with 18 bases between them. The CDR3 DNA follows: TGTGCCAGTAGTATAGCGGGTAAGGGGCCCCGGGATCAGCCCCAGCATTTT. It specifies CASSIAGKGPRDQPQHF. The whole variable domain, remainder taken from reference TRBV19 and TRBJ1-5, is DGGITQSPKYLFRKEGQNVTLSCEQNLNHDAMYWYRQDPGQGLRLIYYSQIVNDFQKGDIAEGYSVSREKKESFPLTVTSAQKNPTAFYLCASSIAGKGPRDQPQHFGDGTRLSIL.

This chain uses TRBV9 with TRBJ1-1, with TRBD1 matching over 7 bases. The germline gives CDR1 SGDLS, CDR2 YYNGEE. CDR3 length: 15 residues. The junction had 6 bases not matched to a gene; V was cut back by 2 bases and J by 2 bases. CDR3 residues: CASSVRTGVNTEAFF. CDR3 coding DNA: TGTGCCAGCAGCGTGCGGACAGGAGTAAACACTGAAGCTTTCTTT.

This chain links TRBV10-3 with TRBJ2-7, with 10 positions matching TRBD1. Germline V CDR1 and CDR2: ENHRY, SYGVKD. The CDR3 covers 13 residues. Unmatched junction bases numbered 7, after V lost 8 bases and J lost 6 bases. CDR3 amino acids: CAIGTGERGEQYF. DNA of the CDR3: TGTGCCATCGGGACAGGGGAGAGGGGCGAGCAGTACTTC.